This T cell receptor beta chain originates from a study of blood T cell repertoires in COVID-19 (dated by TCRdb to 2020 to 2022). Turning to the overall study: Recovered participants in ImmuneRACE Cohort 3 were defined by two consecutive negative NP/OP PCR tests, clearance by a healthcare professional, or resolution of symptoms. Samples from collaborators originated in the United States, Italy and Spain and spanned both the acute and convalescent phases of COVID-19. The material from the prospective study consisted of cDNA or gDNA derived from T cells, B-cell-depleted T cells, or PBMCs. The dataset comprised deeply sampled blood TCRbeta repertoires from subjects exposed to, actively infected with, or recovered from COVID-19. A freely available public database, intended as a resource for researchers studying the immune response to SARS-CoV-2, is where the repertoires were released. The samples were drawn from the first 160 participants of the ongoing ImmuneRACE study and from about 1,200 subjects provided by 6 global collaborators. A de-identified subject ID, COVID-19 status, age in years and sex were almost always included in the sample metadata. Where available, HLA class I and class II types were obtained from metadata supplied by the sample provider rather than from assay-based typing. General study outcomes and caveats: The amount of clinical and demographic metadata varied by source and participant and was provided uncurated.

Based on the germline V gene, the CDR1 and CDR2 sequences are MNHEY and SVGAGI. The CDR3 runs 16 amino acids, cysteine and phenylalanine included. The read is trimmed to its CDR3 DNA, 48 bases read in frame from base 1. V has 4 bases trimmed and J has 7 bases trimmed; junction bases matching no gene number 7. Participants in the prospective study were enrolled through a virtual design, were aged roughly 18 to 100 years, and lived in roughly 24 United States geographic areas. In the prospective study, cohorts were assigned on the basis of participant-reported clinical history obtained from a screening survey and a study questionnaire. In the prospective study, mobile phlebotomists collected whole blood, serum and a nasopharyngeal or oropharyngeal swab from each participant. Additional blood draws and questionnaires over a 2-month period could optionally be provided by prospective study participants. Blood samples from the prospective study were shipped frozen or at room temperature prior to DNA extraction.

About this clone: Its antigen is still unknown. Within one base of it there is no much larger clone, and no base qualities were kept.

The immunoSEQ Assay, a bias-controlled multiplex PCR, was used to amplify TCRbeta CDR3 regions from genomic DNA. As for how the authors treated the data: The number of nucleated cells in each sample was estimated by amplification of reference gene primers within the assay. To quantify the absolute abundance of each unique TCRbeta CDR3 rearrangement, sequence reads were collapsed and filtered. For each sample, productive Simpson clonality was calculated as the square root of Simpson's diversity index across productive rearrangements. TCRdb stores this immuneACCESS table with in-frame sequences only. Part of the clones is absent; in the studies checked, under half of the shortfall reflects unresolved V genes, and no reason is known for the rest. V and J calls and clone size are those listed in that table; D and trimming were worked out from the DNA. The sample data list 200,000 to 250,000 clones, and roughly nine tenths of these were observed just once. The top ten clonotypes cover approximately 3.3% of the sample.

The TCR originated in a woman aged 45-65 years in a cohort exposed to, infected with or recovered from COVID-19 (not recorded which). This sequence uses TRBV6-5 and TRBJ2-1, with 13 central nucleotides matching TRBD2. Material: PBMCs or T cells enriched from blood (not recorded which). The DNA reads TGTGCCAGCAGTTCCCAACAGGGACTAGCGGGGAATGAGCAGTTCTTC. The resulting protein is CASSSQQGLAGNEQFF.